This T cell receptor (beta chain) was profiled in a study of radiotherapy plus CTLA-4 blockade in lung cancer. The wider study: Objective responses arose in 15% to 20% of patients, and 31% experienced disease control.

This clone was observed once. The target antigen is unknown. TCRdb keeps only in-frame clones here, not all; method: immunoSEQ multiplex PCR. Among about 97,000 clones, roughly 79% were seen once, and the ten largest hold around 2.7%. Study conclusions and caveats: Clones derived from tumor TCRs expanded in blood after radiotherapy plus ipilimumab. Reported findings show early blood T cell clone dynamics, with interferon-beta, best predicted response.

Germline V CDR1 and CDR2: SGHRS, YFSETQ. V dropped 2 bases and J dropped 4; count of bases not matched to a gene: 4. CDR3 length: 16 residues. Focal radiation with ipilimumab CTLA-4 blockade was given to patients with chemo-refractory metastatic non-small-cell lung cancer. The sequence came from a human donor with non-small cell lung cancer who had a partial response to radiotherapy plus ipilimumab. Some clones in this sample may be carry-over from other donors' samples. The V and J genes are TRBV5-1 and TRBJ1-6; 9 bases fit TRBD1. Sequencing used peripheral blood, obtained from a patient treated with radiotherapy plus ipilimumab. This CDR3 reads CASSLGTGIYNSPLHF. CDR3 DNA: TGCGCCAGCAGCTTAGGGACAGGGATTTATAATTCACCCCTCCACTTT.